Each of the 9 T cell receptor beta chains below was sequenced from the same sample in a study of tumor-infiltrating lymphocytes in primary liver carcinoma (dated by TCRdb to 2016 to 2017). Without any cell sorting, total RNA and DNA were extracted together from around 20-30 mg of bulk tissue using the AllPrep DNA/RNA mini kit. The sequencer was an Illumina HiSeq 2500. TCRbeta-specific cDNA was reverse-transcribed from roughly 500 ng total RNA using a constant-region primer and ProtoScript II reverse transcriptase. Three nested multiplex PCR rounds, following a slightly modified ARM-PCR procedure, were used to build the TCRbeta libraries. The first two PCR rounds used multiplex TRBV1-TRBV30 forward primers with a Cbeta reverse primer, each for around 10 cycles. Starting from the raw public reads, TCRdb applied fastp trimming at Q25, assembled clones with MiXCR and retained in-frame beta chains. Each CDR3 protein appears once, grouped with its most common genes and DNA. The table for this sample lists around 120,000 distinct CDR3 sequences; less than 80% of them were counted only once. Together, the top ten hold 9.3% of the sample.

The sequenced material came from liver tumor tissue from sampling region 1. According to the study, the label for this sample's cell subset or site signals: tumor region T1, superior pole. The receptors shown here come from an older woman with primary liver carcinoma and hepatitis B virus infection.

This clonotype was counted at least ten times. V usage is TRBV6-1 and J usage is TRBJ1-1, with unresolved D. From germline, CDR1 is MNHNS and CDR2 SASEGT. There are 13 residues in the CDR3. V lost 2 bases, J lost 9 bases, and 13 bases lay in between. The CDR3 loop is CASSETPGLQAFF. The DNA of the CDR3 is TGTGCCAGCAGTGAAACGCCGGGCCTTCAAGCTTTCTTT.

The chain employs TRBV6-5 and TRBJ2-7; weak D call: TRBD2 (6 bases). The germline CDR1 and CDR2 sequences are MNHEY and SVGAGI. The CDR3 covers 10 residues. Between the trimmed V and J ends, which lost 10 bases and 5 bases, there was a span of 9 bases. CDR3: CATGLHEQYF. Here the CDR3 DNA reads TGTGCCACGGGACTTCACGAGCAGTACTTC.

As to this clonotype: This could be a read error, since a much larger clone is one nucleotide away. The chain couples TRBV29-1 to TRBJ2-7, with D possibly matching TRBD1 (5 bases). Per germline, CDR1 SQVTM and CDR2 ANQGSEA. The CDR3 is 12 residues long. The CDR3: CSVEATEYGQYF. For the CDR3, the DNA is TGCAGCGTTGAGGCGACAGAGTACGGGCAGTACTTC.

In its sample, this clonotype was seen many times. This chain links TRBV29-1 with TRBJ2-1, with TRBD2 matching over 8 bases. Germline lookup yields CDR1 SQVTM and CDR2 ANQGSEA. V lost 4 bases and J lost 11; bases outside the gene matches: 4. The CDR3 has 11 residues. In DNA form, the CDR3 reads TGCAGCGTTGGAATAGCGGGAAAGCAGTTCTTC. It translates to CSVGIAGKQFF.

Regarding this clonotype: A much bigger clone sits one base away, suggesting this may be a read error. V is TRBV7-8 and J is TRBJ2-5; D remains ambiguous. From germline, CDR1 is SGHVS and CDR2 FQNEAQ. V was shortened by 1 base and J by 3 bases, with 9 bases between the two germline ends. The CDR3 has 14 amino acids. The DNA of the CDR3 is TGTGCCAGCAGCTTAGGGAGTAGCAAAGAGACCCAGTACTTC. This sequence encodes CASSLGSSKETQYF.

V usage is TRBV6-1 and J usage is TRBJ2-5; TRBD2 matches at 10 bases. Germline CDR1 and CDR2: MNHNS and SASEGT. The CDR3 extends over 17 amino acids. The junction had 10 bases not matched to a gene; V was cut back by 6 bases and J by 0 bases. CDR3 residues: CASRGGLTSGYQETQYF. Here the CDR3 DNA reads TGTGCCAGCAGAGGTGGCCTGACTAGCGGGTACCAAGAGACCCAGTACTTC.

The gene calls are TRBV13 and TRBJ2-1; 7 bases fit TRBD2. Per the germline V gene, CDR1 is PRHDT and CDR2 is FYEKMQ (reference sequence). V lost 1 base and J lost 10; bases outside the gene matches: 16. The CDR3 is 17 residues long. CDR3 sequence reads: CASSLVVAGAGKSEQFF. CDR3 in DNA: TGTGCCAGCAGCTTAGTGGTTGCGGGAGCAGGCAAGTCAGAGCAGTTCTTC. The full variable domain, in which reference TRBV13 and TRBJ2-1 provide the parts outside the CDR3, is AAGVIQSPRHLIKEKRETATLKCYPIPRHDTVYWYQQGPGQDPQFLISFYEKMQSDKGSIPDRFSAQQFSDYHSELNMSSLELGDSALYFCASSLVVAGAGKSEQFFGPGTRLTVL.

This clonotype appeared once. A junction end diverges from the germline sequence, so it may reflect a read error. This chain connects TRBV5-1 to TRBJ2-5; tentative D call: TRBD1 (6 bases). The CDR3 has 14 amino acids. The germline CDR1 and CDR2 sequences are SGHRS and YFSETQ. In DNA form, the CDR3 reads TGCTCCAGCAGCTTGGCTATACAGGGAGAGACCCAGTACTTC. Translation: CSSSLAIQGETQYF. The full variable domain, with the rest looked up from reference TRBV5-1 and TRBJ2-5, is KAGVTQTPRYLIKTRGQQVTLSCSPISGHRSVSWYQQTPGQGLQFLFEYFSETQRNKGNFPGRFSGRQFSNSRSEMNVSTLELGDSALYLCSSSLAIQGETQYFGPGTRLLVL.

Points on this clonotype: Sequence at one end of the junction differs from germline and may be a read error. The V and J genes are TRBV11-3 and TRBJ2-1; possibly TRBD2 for D (5 bases). The CDR3 length is 13 residues. In germline, CDR1 is SGHNT, CDR2 YENEEA. This CDR3 reads CASSPPGKNEQLF. CDR3 sequence (DNA): TGTGCCAGCAGCCCTCCCGGGAAGAACGAGCAGTTATTC.